Presented here are 22 T cell receptor beta chains from one specimen sequenced in a study of regulatory T cells in long-lasting Graves disease. TCR beta libraries were built with iRepertoire HTBI primers and Arm-PCR of CDR3 regions. Each CDR3 protein gets one entry after TCRdb re-called the multiplex PCR reads with MiXCR. The sample holds about 530,000 distinct CDR3 sequences; approximately 16% are singletons and the top ten take more than 20%. Time point reported: newly diagnosed GD, antithyroid drugs for less than 3 months. Scientists built the TCR library using RNA that was extracted from PBMCs. These data also formed part of another study, on T cells in Graves' hyperthyroidism and ophthalmopathy.

This specimen was peripheral blood mononuclear cells (PBMCs), taken at new diagnosis, from a patient treated with antithyroid drugs. These receptors all come from a woman aged 40-65 years with Graves disease.

This clonotype was counted a few times. The J gene is TRBJ1-1, the V gene TRBV2; no reliable D call. The CDR3 runs to 14 residues. Germline-derived CDR1 and CDR2 are SNHLY and FYNNEI. V was shortened by 5 bases and J by 3 bases, with 13 bases between the two germline ends. CDR3 loop: CASSLEFVDTEAFF. For the CDR3, the DNA is TGTGCCAGCAGTCTGGAATTTGTGGACACTGAAGCTTTCTTT. Based on the CDR3 plus reference TRBV2 and TRBJ1-1, the full variable domain is EPEVTQTPSHQVTQMGQEVILRCVPISNHLYFYWYRQILGQKVEFLVSFYNNEISEKSEIFDDQFSVERPDGSNFTLKIRSTKLEDSAMYFCASSLEFVDTEAFFGQGTRLTVV.

This clonotype showed up many times. The chain joins TRBV27 to TRBJ2-7; perhaps D is TRBD1 or TRBD2 (5 bases each). Germline V gene lookup returns CDR1 MNHEY and CDR2 SMNVEV (reference sequence). The CDR3 length is 17 residues. Trimming pared 4 bases from V and 7 bases from J, leaving 26 bases between. This CDR3 is CASSSPSHSPRGREQYF. The DNA of the CDR3 is TGTGCCAGCAGTTCACCTTCACACAGTCCACGGGGCCGGGAGCAGTACTTC.

The chain has TRBV20-1 and TRBJ1-2; 10 bases map to TRBD1. The junction had 10 bases not matched to a gene; V was cut back by 2 bases and J by 4 bases. Germline values: CDR1 DFQATT, CDR2 SNEGSKA (reference sequence). CDR3 length equals 16 residues. The CDR3 region is CSARPGTGAFVYGYTF. CDR3 DNA: TGCAGTGCTAGACCCGGGACAGGGGCTTTTGTCTATGGCTACACCTTC.

This clonotype came up many times. The J gene is TRBJ1-3, the V gene TRBV30, with D unresolved. With 2 bases removed from V and 0 bases from J, the gap between germline ends came to 14 bases. The CDR3 loop spans 16 amino acids. Per the germline V gene, CDR1 is GTSNPN and CDR2 is SVGIG (reference sequence). In DNA, the CDR3 is TGTGCCTGGAGTTTACACAGTTCACTCTCTGGAAACACCATATATTTT. It specifies CAWSLHSSLSGNTIYF.

V usage is TRBV12-5 and J usage is TRBJ2-7, with 11 bases lining up with TRBD2. V gave up 7 bases and J gave up 0 bases; unmatched junction bases: 8. This CDR3 region has 16 residues. The germline V gene encodes CDR1 LGHNT and CDR2 FRNRAP. The DNA of the CDR3 is TGTGCTAGTGCCGCCTCTAGCGGGAGGAGCTCCTACGAGCAGTACTTC. Its translation is CASAASSGRSSYEQYF.

The rearrangement uses TRBV7-2 and TRBJ2-7; D call uncertain. The germline V gene encodes CDR1 SGHTA and CDR2 FQGNSA. The CDR3 is 14 amino acids. Trimming pared 1 base from V and 0 bases from J, leaving 7 bases between. CDR3 sequence reads: CASSLVSNSYEQYF. CDR3 coding DNA: TGTGCCAGCAGCTTAGTGTCTAACTCCTACGAGCAGTACTTC.

This clonotype occurred a few times. The chain carries TRBV5-4 and TRBJ2-7; 7 nucleotides match TRBD1. Germline CDR1 reads SGHNT; CDR2 reads YYREEE (reference sequence). Unmatched junction bases numbered 3, after V lost 1 base and J lost 2 bases. The CDR3 covers 14 residues. CDR3 DNA sequence: TGTGCCAGCAGCTTGACAGGGGAAGCCTACGAGCAGTACTTC. It is translated as CASSLTGEAYEQYF.

This clonotype was detected a few times. The V call is TRBV15, the J call TRBJ1-3; a weak D match, TRBD1 (5 bases). CDR1 and CDR2 (germline): LNHNV, YYDKDF (reference sequence). V was pared by 3 bases and J by 1 base, with 10 bases between. This CDR3 has 15 amino acids. The CDR3 nucleotides are TGTGCCACCAGCAGGGACATTACATCTGGAAACACCATATATTTT. Protein product: CATSRDITSGNTIYF. Together with reference TRBV15 and TRBJ1-3, the CDR3 gives the full variable domain: DAMVIQNPRYQVTQFGKPVTLSCSQTLNHNVMYWYQQKSSQAPKLLFHYYDKDFNNEADTPDNFQSRRPNTSFCFLDIRSPGLGDTAMYLCATSRDITSGNTIYFGEGSWLTVV.

The chain joins TRBV3-1 to TRBJ1-2; TRBD1 matches 7 bases. Looked up from germline, CDR1 is LGHDT and CDR2 is YNNKEL (reference sequence). This CDR3 contains 14 residues. V shed 3 bases and J 3 bases; nucleotides not matched to a gene: 4. CDR3 in DNA: TGTGCCAGCAGCCACCACGGACAGGACTATGGCTACACCTTC. Encoded protein: CASSHHGQDYGYTF.

Turning to this clonotype: A much more abundant neighbour one base away suggests this may be a read error. This is likely a read error, given that the CDR3 carries no conserved phenylalanine or tryptophan at its end. This rearrangement joins TRBV2 to TRBJ1-1; D unclear. Trimming took 7 bases from V and 0 from J, leaving 15 bases between them. From germline, CDR1 is SNHLY and CDR2 FYNNEI. The CDR3 spans 15 residues. The CDR3 here is CASIPRERMNTEAFS. CDR3 DNA: TGTGCCAGCATTCCCAGAGAGAGAATGAACACTGAAGCTTTCTCT.

In this sample, this clonotype turned up a few times. The chain carries TRBV12-3 or TRBV12-4 and TRBJ1-3, with a weak D call TRBD1 (6 bases). The CDR3 runs to 15 residues. The germline V and J ends were trimmed by 5 bases and 1 base, with 12 bases remaining between them. As DNA, the CDR3 is TGTGCCAGCAGTCGCTCAACAGGGTCTGGAAACACCATATATTTT. It codes for CASSRSTGSGNTIYF.

The chain carries TRBV20-1 and TRBJ2-7; perhaps TRBD2 as D (5 bases). Germline CDR1 reads DFQATT; CDR2 reads SNEGSKA (reference sequence). The ends were cut back, 1 base at V and 2 bases at J, with 9 bases in the middle. This CDR3 is built from 13 residues. The CDR3 DNA follows: TGCAGTGCTAGAGCGGACTTCGCCTACGAGCAGTACTTC. Translation gives CSARADFAYEQYF.

In this sample, this clonotype turned up many times. V gene TRBV27 combines with J gene TRBJ1-2; no reliable D call. CDR1 MNHEY and CDR2 SMNVEV come from the germline V gene (reference sequence). The CDR3 sequence is 13 residues long. Trimming cost V 5 bases and J 6 bases, with 13 bases left between them. The CDR3: CASSPPSSDGYTF. CDR3 DNA sequence: TGTGCCAGCAGTCCCCCGTCCTCGGATGGCTACACCTTC.

This clonotype was observed many times. This rearrangement joins TRBV6-1 to TRBJ1-6, with 7 bases that match TRBD1. This CDR3 has 16 amino acids. Trimming cost V 7 bases and J 8 bases; bases outside gene matches: 14. Germline V gene sequence: CDR1 MNHNS, CDR2 SASEGT. As DNA, the CDR3 is TGTGCCAGCAAGACAGAGACAGGGTTGGTTTATTCACCCCTCCACTTT. Encoded protein: CASKTETGLVYSPLHF.

This clonotype occurred a few times. The V gene is TRBV6-4, the J gene TRBJ2-2; the match to TRBD1 covers 7 bases. Germline V gene sequence: CDR1 MRHNA, CDR2 SNTAGT. The CDR3 has 17 amino acids. V gave up 5 bases and J gave up 6 bases; unmatched junction bases: 15. The CDR3: CASSYHRSGGEAGELFF. The CDR3 DNA reads TGTGCCAGCAGTTACCATAGGTCAGGGGGAGAGGCCGGGGAGCTGTTTTTT.

This clonotype has more than one count but fewer than ten. Written as DNA, the CDR3 is TGTGCCAGTAGACTACTCCGGGACAGGGCGTCTTATCGGAACGAGCAGTACTTC. It encodes CASRLLRDRASYRNEQYF. This sequence joins TRBV19 and TRBJ2-7, with 9 bases fitting TRBD1. V was pared by 6 bases and J by 5 bases, with 20 bases of the junction left unmatched. This CDR3 is built from 18 residues. Germline CDR1 LNHDA, CDR2 SQIVND (reference sequence).

There are a few counts of this clonotype. The CDR3 DNA follows: TGTGCCAGCAGCTTATCGGGGGACACGGGTGGCTACACCTTC. As protein: CASSLSGDTGGYTF. The chain employs TRBV7-9 and TRBJ1-2; weak D call: TRBD1 (6 bases). The CDR3 length is 14 residues. Trimming removed 2 bases from V and 7 bases from J, with 14 bases in between. Germline values: CDR1 SEHNR, CDR2 FQNEAQ (reference sequence). Variable domain in full (rest from reference TRBV7-9 and TRBJ1-2): DTGVSQNPRHKITKRGQNVTFRCDPISEHNRLYWYRQTLGQGPEFLTYFQNEAQLEKSRLLSDRFSAERPKGSFSTLEIQRTEQGDSAMYLCASSLSGDTGGYTFGSGTRLTVV.

The chain is built from TRBV20-1 and TRBJ2-5; 8 bases are shared with TRBD2. The CDR3 loop spans 12 amino acids. V shed 5 bases and J 4 bases; nucleotides not matched to a gene: 3. Germline CDR1 is DFQATT and CDR2 is SNEGSKA (reference sequence). This chain's CDR3 is CSALAGGETQYF. CDR3 in DNA: TGCAGTGCTCTGGCGGGGGGAGAGACCCAGTACTTC.

In this sample, this clonotype turned up many times. The chain carries TRBV30 and TRBJ2-4, with 7 bases identical to TRBD1. Germline V gives CDR1 GTSNPN, CDR2 SVGIG (reference sequence). The ends lost 4 bases at V and 6 bases at J; junction bases unmatched: 6. The CDR3 runs 13 residues. CDR3 loop: CAWKIGGGNIQYF. The CDR3, as DNA: TGTGCCTGGAAGATAGGGGGCGGAAACATTCAGTACTTC.

The table lists this clonotype with a few counts. At one boundary the junction diverges from the germline segment, which might be a read error. The chain links TRBV4-1 to TRBJ1-4; a possible D gene is TRBD1 (6 bases). The CDR3 has 15 residues. CDR1 MGHRA and CDR2 YSYEKL come from the germline V gene. The CDR3 nucleotides are TGTGCCAGCAGCCAGTTGTCAGGGGCTAATGAAAAACTGTTTTTT. Protein: CASSQLSGANEKLFF.

This clonotype appeared many times. Written as DNA, the CDR3 is TGTGCCAGCAGTCCTAAGCGGGGGAGCTACAATGAGCAGTTCTTC. This gives the protein CASSPKRGSYNEQFF. The V and J genes are TRBV6-1 and TRBJ2-1, with 8 bases identical to TRBD2. The ends lost 5 bases at V and 3 bases at J; junction bases unmatched: 6. Germline V gives CDR1 MNHNS, CDR2 SASEGT. CDR3 length equals 15 residues.

The chain has TRBV7-9 and TRBJ2-7, with 7 nucleotides matching TRBD1. With 0 bases clipped from V and 3 bases from J, the junction kept 5 bases outside the gene matches. Germline CDR1 reads SEHNR; CDR2 reads FQNEAQ (reference sequence). The length of the CDR3 is 15 residues. The CDR3 loop is CASSLASGQNYEQYF. The CDR3 DNA follows: TGTGCCAGCAGCTTAGCGTCGGGACAGAACTACGAGCAGTACTTC.